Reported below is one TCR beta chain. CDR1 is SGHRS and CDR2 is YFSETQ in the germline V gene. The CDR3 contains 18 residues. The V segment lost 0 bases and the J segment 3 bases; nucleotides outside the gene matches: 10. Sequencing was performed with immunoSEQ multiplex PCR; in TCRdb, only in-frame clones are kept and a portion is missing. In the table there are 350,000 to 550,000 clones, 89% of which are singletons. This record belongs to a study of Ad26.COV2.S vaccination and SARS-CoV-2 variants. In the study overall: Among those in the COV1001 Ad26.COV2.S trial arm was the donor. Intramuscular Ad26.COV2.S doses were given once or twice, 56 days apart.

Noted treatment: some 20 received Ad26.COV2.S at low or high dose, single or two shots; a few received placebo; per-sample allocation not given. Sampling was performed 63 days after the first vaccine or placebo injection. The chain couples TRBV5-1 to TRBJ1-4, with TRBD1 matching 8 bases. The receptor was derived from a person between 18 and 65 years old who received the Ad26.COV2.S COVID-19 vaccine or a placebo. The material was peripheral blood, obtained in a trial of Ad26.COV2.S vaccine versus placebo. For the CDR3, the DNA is TGCGCCAGCAGCTTGGGCCCAGGGGGCGCAGGAGCTAATGAAAAACTGTTTTTT. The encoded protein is CASSLGPGGAGANEKLFF.